The clone carrying this T cell receptor (beta chain) was counted at least ten times. In the authors' methods: From reference gene primer amplification, estimates of nucleated cell counts were derived. Produced via immunoSEQ multiplex PCR; TCRdb's table is partial and in-frame only. The DNA was the basis for D and trimming; V, J and clone size are from that table. The table has roughly 150,000 clones, approximately 80% seen once. Someone with COVID-19 had been met by exposed participants within 2 weeks before study entry. The CDR3 is 14 residues long. With 5 bases clipped from V and 1 base from J, the junction kept 3 bases outside the gene matches. CDR1 LGHNA and CDR2 YNFKEQ come from the germline V gene. These data come from a study of blood T cell repertoires in COVID-19. In the study overall: From T cells, B-cell-depleted T cells, or PBMCs came the material, which was cDNA or gDNA.

The clonotype comes from a man in his sixties or seventies who had been exposed to COVID-19. Sequenced input: PBMCs or T cells enriched from blood (not recorded which). The chain employs TRBV4-2 and TRBJ1-1; 8 positions agree with TRBD1. The chain's CDR3 is CASSDRGSNTEAFF. The CDR3 DNA reads TGTGCCAGCAGCGACAGGGGATCGAACACTGAAGCTTTCTTT.